This T cell receptor (beta chain) was captured in a study of cytomegalovirus exposure and HLA in healthy donors. In regard to this clone: Antigen: not known.

Primers: 60 Vbeta forward and 13 Jbeta reverse. Some clones are missing from TCRdb's copy, which holds only in-frame ones; the method was immunoSEQ multiplex PCR. The data hold under 150,000 clones, with 79% observed a single time. Study-wide results and caveats: Researchers reportedly found TCR beta sequences accurately predicted most subjects' HLA-A and HLA-B alleles. There were reportedly fewer N-insertions in an Asian-associated ancestry cluster than the roughly 670-donor mean, in a later analysis. In a later analysis, HLA-associated TCR beta chains were more clonally expanded than equally common others.

Germline CDR1 and CDR2: SEHNR and FQNEAQ (reference sequence). V was clipped by 2 bases and J by 5 bases, with 15 bases between them. The CDR3 runs 15 residues. Source material: PBMCs. The TCR originated in a woman in her 40s in good health and CMV-seropositive. V gene TRBV7-9 combines with J gene TRBJ1-1, with a tentative D call TRBD1 (6 bases). CDR3: CASSLRAGDRTEAFF. The CDR3 DNA reads as TGTGCCAGCAGCTTAAGGGCAGGGGATCGGACTGAAGCTTTCTTT.